The following is a T cell receptor beta chain sequence with its context. Its target is unknown. This is likely a read error, given that the CDR3 carries no conserved phenylalanine or tryptophan at its end. A second PCR of about 7 to 12 cycles used a sample-barcoded 5' primer and a J-beta primer mix. One entry per CDR3 protein results from TCRdb running MiXCR on the 5' RACE reads. Of 1,500,000 or so distinct CDR3 sequences in the sample, 35% to 45% are singletons; the top ten hold more than 4%. CDR1 is SGHNT, CDR2 YYREEE, per germline (reference sequence). The CDR3 covers 16 residues. This sample is part of a study of blood T cells in healthy people across ages. General study results and limits: The study lacked donor CMV status, which possibly confounded expanded clonotype changes. TCR beta diversity was tightly associated with the proportion of naive T cells.

This rearrangement joins TRBV5-4 to TRBJ2-4; 14 nucleotides match TRBD2. The J call may be incorrect, as the DNA end agrees better with TRBJ2-7. Material: blood. The receptor was derived from a woman younger than 30 in good health. For the CDR3, the DNA is TGTGCCAGCAGCTTAGGACTAGCGGGGGGCATCTACGAGCAGTACTTA. This codes for CASSLGLAGGIYEQYL.